The 28 T cell receptor beta chains given below trace back to one sample, sequenced in a study of identical twins. TCRdb processed the 5' RACE reads anew with MiXCR; each CDR3 protein has one entry. The sample lists 1.5 million or so distinct CDR3 sequences, less than 35% occurring once. Sequencing was done on a sample of cord blood. The receptors here all came from a newborn girl in good health.

This clonotype was observed a few times. The CDR3 region has the DNA TGTGCCAGCAGTGAATCCCGGACTAGCGGGAGCACCAATGAGCAGTTCTTC. It yields the protein CASSESRTSGSTNEQFF. V usage is TRBV25-1 and J usage is TRBJ2-1; 13 bases agree with TRBD2. The CDR3 is 17 amino acids. V was pared by 1 base and J by 6 bases, with 6 bases of the junction left unmatched. The germline V gene encodes CDR1 MGHDK and CDR2 SYGVNS.

This clonotype was counted between two and nine times. The chain carries TRBV12-3 or TRBV12-4 and TRBJ1-6, with D uncertain. Trimming pared 7 bases from V and 7 bases from J, leaving 17 bases between. The CDR3 spans 15 residues. Here the CDR3 reads CASTWRRVPNSPLHF. The CDR3 bases are TGTGCCAGCACCTGGCGGAGGGTACCAAATTCACCCCTCCACTTT.

This clonotype showed up many times. The genes are TRBV12-3 or TRBV12-4 and TRBJ1-2; D is possibly TRBD1 (6 bases). The CDR3 is 13 residues long. The V and J ends lost 7 bases and 7 bases respectively, with 16 bases between them. The CDR3 DNA follows: TGTGCCAGCACCCCCGACAGGAGGGGTGGCTACACCTTC. Encoded protein: CASTPDRRGGYTF.

V usage is TRBV27 and J usage is TRBJ2-7; 13 bases match TRBD2. The germline V gene encodes CDR1 MNHEY and CDR2 SMNVEV (reference sequence). The CDR3 is made up of 16 amino acids. Trimming cost V 0 bases and J 7 bases; bases outside gene matches: 6. The CDR3 coding sequence is TGTGCCAGCAGTTTATCGGGGACTAGCGGGACCTGGGAGCAGTACTTC. Translation gives CASSLSGTSGTWEQYF.

The V and J genes are TRBV29-1 and TRBJ2-5; 8 bases align to TRBD1. The CDR3 runs to 15 residues. Germline values: CDR1 SQVTM, CDR2 ANQGSEA. V lost 4 bases to trimming and J lost 1 base; unmatched junction nucleotides: 8. The CDR3 loop reads CSVGTGFRGQETQYF. In DNA, the CDR3 is TGCAGCGTTGGGACAGGGTTTCGGGGCCAAGAGACCCAGTACTTC.

The chain is built from TRBV10-2 and TRBJ1-1, with D possibly TRBD1 on 6 matching bases. In germline, CDR1 is WSHSY, CDR2 SAAADI. CDR3 length equals 12 residues. Between the trimmed V and J ends, which lost 8 bases and 4 bases, there was a span of 11 bases. CDR3 DNA: TGCGCCAGCGGGGGCAGGGTCACTGAAGCTTTCTTT. It encodes CASGGRVTEAFF.

This clonotype occurred a few times. The CDR3 coding sequence is TGCAGTGCTACCCAGGGAAGGACTGAAGCTTTCTTT. Its translation is CSATQGRTEAFF. The genes are TRBV20-1 and TRBJ1-1; TRBD1 is a possible D gene (5 bases). Germline CDR1 reads DFQATT; CDR2 reads SNEGSKA (reference sequence). The CDR3 is 12 residues long. V was cut by 4 bases and J by 5 bases, with 11 bases left in between.

The chain recombines TRBV5-1 with TRBJ2-1; D ambiguous. This CDR3 spans 14 amino acids. Per the germline V gene, CDR1 is SGHRS and CDR2 is YFSETQ. Deletions cut 5 bases from V and 6 bases from J, with 15 bases between. The CDR3 DNA is TGCGCCAGCAGTCCCCGTCCCGGTGGCAATGAGCAGTTCTTC. As protein: CASSPRPGGNEQFF.

The sample holds a few counts of this clonotype. The rearrangement uses TRBV20-1 and TRBJ2-2, with D perhaps TRBD1 (6 bases). Trimming cost V 4 bases and J 2 bases, with 11 bases left between them. The CDR3 covers 14 residues. Germline V CDR1 and CDR2: DFQATT, SNEGSKA (reference sequence). The CDR3 DNA is TGCAGTGCTATACAGGGACCAAACACCGGGGAGCTGTTTTTT. It codes for CSAIQGPNTGELFF.

This clonotype was seen more than once but under ten times. The chain joins TRBV5-1 to TRBJ2-2, with D perhaps matching TRBD1 (6 bases). The germline V and J ends were trimmed by 4 bases and 5 bases, with 15 bases remaining between them. The CDR3 has 15 residues. Germline V gene data show CDR1 as SGHRS and CDR2 as YFSETQ. CDR3 loop: CASSGLRGVTGELFF. The CDR3 nucleotides read TGCGCCAGCAGCGGGCTCAGGGGAGTAACCGGGGAGCTGTTTTTT.

This chain links TRBV7-6 with TRBJ1-1, with TRBD1 identical over 11 bases. V shed 2 bases, J shed 1 base, and the junction held 12 bases outside the gene matches. The CDR3 covers 19 residues. Germline V gives CDR1 SGHVS, CDR2 FNYEAQ. The CDR3 loop reads CASSLHGQGAGRRNTEAFF. The CDR3 DNA sequence: TGTGCCAGCAGCTTACACGGACAGGGGGCCGGAAGGCGGAACACTGAAGCTTTCTTT.

This chain links TRBV20-1 with TRBJ2-5; 8 positions match TRBD2. Trimming took 5 bases from V and 1 from J; bases not matched to a gene: 6. From germline, CDR1 is DFQATT and CDR2 SNEGSKA (reference sequence). The CDR3 runs to 14 residues. CDR3 sequence reads: CSARVAGPQETQYF. The CDR3 DNA is TGCAGTGCTCGGGTAGCGGGACCCCAAGAGACCCAGTACTTC.

This clonotype appeared many times. The rearrangement links TRBV5-1 to TRBJ2-7; TRBD1 aligns across 7 bases. Germline CDR1 and CDR2: SGHRS and YFSETQ. The CDR3 is 18 residues long. The J segment lost 1 base and the V segment lost 0 bases, leaving 13 bases of the junction unmatched. The CDR3 DNA reads as TGCGCCAGCAGCTTGGGGAAAGGATTACAGGGGCCATCCTACGAGCAGTACTTC. Its protein product is CASSLGKGLQGPSYEQYF.

This clonotype has a handful of counts. CDR3 bases: TGTGCCATCAGCCAGACAGGAGAGAACACTGAAGCTTTCTTT. Protein sequence: CAISQTGENTEAFF. The chain carries TRBV10-3 and TRBJ1-1; TRBD1 is a possible D gene (6 bases). Germline CDR1 is ENHRY and CDR2 is SYGVKD. CDR3 size: 14 residues. Trimming left V 6 bases short and J 1 base short, with 12 bases between.

This chain links TRBV12-3 or TRBV12-4 with TRBJ2-2; D is perhaps TRBD2 (6 bases). The CDR3 totals 16 residues. V lost 1 base, J lost 0 bases, and 9 bases lay in between. The DNA for the CDR3 is TGTGCCAGCAGTTTAGGGCTAGCGCCGAACACCGGGGAGCTGTTTTTT. Translation: CASSLGLAPNTGELFF.

This chain connects TRBV11-1 to TRBJ2-7, with a tentative D call TRBD1 (5 bases). This CDR3 spans 21 amino acids. Germline assignment: CDR1 SGHAT and CDR2 FQDESV (reference sequence). Trimming left V 2 bases short and J 5 bases short, with 34 bases between. As DNA, the CDR3 is TGTGCCAGCAGCTTAACGCCATTATGGATACAGGCCGGATGTGTGTGTGACGAGCAGTACTTC. It specifies CASSLTPLWIQAGCVCDEQYF.

The sample holds a few counts of this clonotype. V is TRBV28 and J is TRBJ2-3; TRBD2 agrees at 7 bases. The CDR3 totals 12 residues. With V trimmed by 3 bases and J by 10 bases, 4 bases remained unmatched. The germline CDR1 and CDR2 sequences are MDHEN and SYDVKM. The CDR3 is CASSLGGSPQYF. The DNA for the CDR3 is TGTGCCAGCAGTTTGGGCGGGAGCCCGCAGTATTTT.

This clonotype was seen only a few times. This chain uses TRBV11-2 with TRBJ2-1; the match to TRBD2 covers 12 bases. CDR3 length equals 16 residues. V trimming: 5 bases; J trimming: 8 bases; junction bases outside the gene matches: 10. Germline lookup yields CDR1 SGHAT and CDR2 FQNNGV. CDR3 sequence (DNA): TGTGCCAGCAGCATTCGACTAGCGGGGGAATATGATGAGCAGTTCTTC. This translates into CASSIRLAGEYDEQFF.

For this clonotype: The germline gene is not matched at one end of the junction; a read error may be the cause. This chain uses TRBV9 with TRBJ2-7; perhaps TRBD1 as D (5 bases). The CDR3 spans 14 residues. Germline CDR1 SGDLS, CDR2 YYNGEE. The DNA of the CDR3 is TGTGCCAGCAGCGACCAGGGATATCCCTACGAGCGGTACTTC. This sequence encodes CASSDQGYPYERYF.

This clonotype was recorded a few times. The chain has TRBV12-3 or TRBV12-4 and TRBJ2-3; 12 nucleotides line up with TRBD2. The CDR3 contains 17 residues. Trimming at V came to 1 base and at J to 5 bases, leaving 7 bases not matched to a gene. The CDR3 bases are TGTGCCAGCAGTTTAGTTCGGACTAGCGGGGTGCTAGATACGCAGTATTTT. Its translation: CASSLVRTSGVLDTQYF.

The chain uses TRBV6-5 and TRBJ2-7, with TRBD2 as a possible D gene (5 bases). V lost 0 bases and J lost 3, with 21 bases in between. The germline CDR1 and CDR2 sequences are MNHEY and SVGAGI. The CDR3 totals 18 residues. The CDR3 DNA reads as TGTGCCAGCAGTTACTCGATGGTAGTCGTCGGGGAAATCTACGAGCAGTACTTC. Translation gives CASSYSMVVVGEIYEQYF.

In nucleotides, the CDR3 is TGTGCCAGCAACTCAGACAGGTTAACAGATACGCAGTATTTT. It translates to CASNSDRLTDTQYF. V gene TRBV12-3 or TRBV12-4 combines with J gene TRBJ2-3, with a possible D match to TRBD1 (6 bases). This CDR3 region has 14 residues. V was cut by 7 bases and J by 3 bases, with 14 bases left in between.

This chain uses TRBV20-1 with TRBJ2-7; 7 bases match TRBD2. Germline V gene lookup returns CDR1 DFQATT and CDR2 SNEGSKA (reference sequence). The CDR3 spans 13 residues. V shed 7 bases, J shed 4 bases, and the junction held 10 bases outside the gene matches. The CDR3 nucleotides are TGCAGTGTTCAGCCTACTAGCGAGTACGAGCAGTACTTC. Its protein is CSVQPTSEYEQYF.

The chain has TRBV20-1 and TRBJ2-1; no firm D call. CDR3 length: 12 residues. The V end was cut by 6 bases, the J end by 2 bases, with 8 bases between. Germline V lookup: CDR1 DFQATT, CDR2 SNEGSKA (reference sequence). The CDR3, as DNA: TGCAGTGCAGAAGCCCCCTACAATGAGCAGTTCTTC. Protein: CSAEAPYNEQFF.

This clonotype appeared a few times. The chain joins TRBV9 to TRBJ2-1, with 7 bases aligning to TRBD2. Germline V lookup: CDR1 SGDLS, CDR2 YYNGEE. CDR3 length: 15 amino acids. The junction had 6 bases not matched to a gene; V was cut back by 2 bases and J by 4 bases. The CDR3 nucleotides read TGTGCCAGCAGCGTGCGGAGCGGGATGTACAATGAGCAGTTCTTC. This sequence encodes CASSVRSGMYNEQFF.

There are a few counts of this clonotype. The rearrangement uses TRBV28 and TRBJ1-5; a possible D gene is TRBD1 (6 bases). V was cut by 4 bases and J by 4 bases, with 11 bases left in between. This CDR3 has 14 residues. Germline V CDR1 and CDR2: MDHEN, SYDVKM. CDR3: CASSSQGWNQPQHF. The CDR3 region has the DNA TGTGCCAGCAGTTCTCAGGGGTGGAATCAGCCCCAGCATTTT. The whole variable domain, filled in from reference TRBV28 and TRBJ1-5, reads DVKVTQSSRYLVKRTGEKVFLECVQDMDHENMFWYRQDPGLGLRLIYFSYDVKMKEKGDIPEGYSVSREKKERFSLILESASTNQTSMYLCASSSQGWNQPQHFGDGTRLSIL.

The chain combines TRBV5-1 with TRBJ2-5; D uncertain. With the DNA end fitting TRBJ2-7 better, the J assignment may be wrong. The CDR3 spans 12 residues. The germline CDR1 and CDR2 sequences are SGHRS and YFSETQ. The CDR3 region has the DNA TGCGCCAGCAGCTCTGCGAGTCGCGAGCAGTACTTC. It yields the protein CASSSASREQYF.

This clonotype was picked up many times. This chain connects TRBV10-3 to TRBJ2-4; the match to TRBD1 covers 9 bases. After removal of 3 bases from V and 7 bases from J, the junction contained 4 bases not matched to a gene. Germline-derived CDR1 and CDR2 are ENHRY and SYGVKD. The CDR3 length is 14 residues. The CDR3 loop is CAISDSDRGNIQYF. The CDR3 DNA reads TGTGCCATCAGTGACTCCGACAGGGGGAACATTCAGTACTTC.